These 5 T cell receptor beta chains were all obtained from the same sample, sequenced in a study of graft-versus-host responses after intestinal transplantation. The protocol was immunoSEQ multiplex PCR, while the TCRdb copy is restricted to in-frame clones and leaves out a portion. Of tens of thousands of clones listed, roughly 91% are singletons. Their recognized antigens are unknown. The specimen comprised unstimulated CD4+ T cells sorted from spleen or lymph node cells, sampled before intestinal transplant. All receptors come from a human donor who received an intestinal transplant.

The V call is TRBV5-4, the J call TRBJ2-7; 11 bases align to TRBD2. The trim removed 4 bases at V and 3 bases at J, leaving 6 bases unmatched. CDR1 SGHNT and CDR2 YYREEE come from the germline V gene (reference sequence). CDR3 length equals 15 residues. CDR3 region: CASSPGLAVDYEQYF. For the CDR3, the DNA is TGTGCCAGCAGCCCGGGACTAGCGGTAGACTACGAGCAGTACTTC.

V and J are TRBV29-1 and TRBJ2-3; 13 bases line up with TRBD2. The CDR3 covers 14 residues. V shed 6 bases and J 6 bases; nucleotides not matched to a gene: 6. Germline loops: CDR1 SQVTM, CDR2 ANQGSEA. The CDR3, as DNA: TGCAGCGTGCGGACTAGCGGGGGTTGGGATACGCAGTATTTT. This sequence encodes CSVRTSGGWDTQYF.

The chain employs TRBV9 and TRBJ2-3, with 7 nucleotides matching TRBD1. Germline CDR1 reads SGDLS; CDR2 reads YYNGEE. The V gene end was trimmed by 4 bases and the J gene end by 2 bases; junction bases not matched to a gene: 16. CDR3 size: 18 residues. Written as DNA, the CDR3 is TGTGCCAGCAGCCCGAGCTTAGGTACAGGGGTGTCCACAGATACGCAGTATTTT. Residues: CASSPSLGTGVSTDTQYF. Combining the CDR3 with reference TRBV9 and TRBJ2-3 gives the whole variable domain DSGVTQTPKHLITATGQRVTLRCSPRSGDLSVYWYQQSLDQGLQFLIQYYNGEERAKGNILERFSAQQFPDLHSELNLSSLELGDSALYFCASSPSLGTGVSTDTQYFGPGTRLTVL.

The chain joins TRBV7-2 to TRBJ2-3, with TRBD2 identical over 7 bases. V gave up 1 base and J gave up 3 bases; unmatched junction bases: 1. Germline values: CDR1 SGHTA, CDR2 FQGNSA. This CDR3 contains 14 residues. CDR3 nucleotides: TGTGCCAGCAGCTTAGACGGGGGGACAGATACGCAGTATTTT. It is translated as CASSLDGGTDTQYF.

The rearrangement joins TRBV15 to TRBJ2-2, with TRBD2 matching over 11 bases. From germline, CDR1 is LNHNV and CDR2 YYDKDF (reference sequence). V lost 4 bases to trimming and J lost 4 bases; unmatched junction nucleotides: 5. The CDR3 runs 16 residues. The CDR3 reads CATSKGLAGGTGELFF. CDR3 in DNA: TGTGCCACCAGCAAAGGACTAGCGGGTGGCACCGGGGAGCTGTTTTTT. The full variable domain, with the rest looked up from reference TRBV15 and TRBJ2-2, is DAMVIQNPRYQVTQFGKPVTLSCSQTLNHNVMYWYQQKSSQAPKLLFHYYDKDFNNEADTPDNFQSRRPNTSFCFLDIRSPGLGDTAMYLCATSKGLAGGTGELFFGEGSRLTVL.